This is a list of T cell receptor beta chains from one sample in a study of blood T cell repertoires in COVID-19. Data came from immunoSEQ multiplex PCR; TCRdb stores just in-frame clones and leaves some out. The repertoire includes some 270,000 clones, 80% to 90% of them detected once, and 4% to 4.5% sits in the top ten. Sequenced material: PBMCs or T cells enriched from blood (not recorded which). Every receptor here comes from a woman between 25 and 40 years old who had recovered from COVID-19. The CDR3 runs from the conserved cysteine through the conserved F or W. Fields, in order: clone size, V gene, D gene, J gene, CDR3 protein, CDR3 DNA. A D gene is named only where the DNA matches it firmly. Not every row has a clone size; where given, it reads once, few, many or a size class.

size: -; V: TRBV27; D: -; J: TRBJ2-7; CDR3: CASSSRRASEQYF; DNA: TGTGCCAGCAGCTCCCGGAGGGCTTCCGAGCAGTACTTC
size: -; V: TRBV4-1; D: TRBD1; J: TRBJ1-5; CDR3: CASSPGQGENQPQHF; DNA: TGCGCCAGCAGCCCGGGACAGGGGGAAAATCAGCCCCAGCATTTT
size: -; V: TRBV27; D: TRBD2; J: TRBJ2-1; CDR3: CASSLISGRRPYNEQFF; DNA: TGTGCCAGCAGTTTAATTAGCGGGAGGCGTCCCTACAATGAGCAGTTCTTC
size: once; V: TRBV4-1; D: -; J: TRBJ1-2; CDR3: CASSPFGSRTGSYGYTF; DNA: TGCGCCAGCAGCCCGTTCGGCAGTCGGACCGGGAGCTATGGCTACACCTTC
size: -; V: TRBV28; D: TRBD1; J: TRBJ1-2; CDR3: CASRGERVQGYGYTF; DNA: TGTGCCAGCAGAGGAGAAAGAGTACAGGGGTATGGCTACACCTTC
size: -; V: TRBV6-5; D: -; J: TRBJ1-5; CDR3: CASNQQEHQPQHF; DNA: TGTGCCAGCAATCAACAGGAGCATCAGCCCCAGCATTTT
size: -; V: TRBV28; D: -; J: TRBJ1-2; CDR3: CASSFLRGRGYTF; DNA: TGTGCCAGCAGTTTCCTCAGGGGCCGGGGCTACACCTTC
size: -; V: TRBV19; D: -; J: TRBJ1-4; CDR3: CASSIGHAGEKLFF; DNA: TGTGCCAGTAGTATCGGCCACGCAGGCGAAAAACTGTTTTTT
size: -; V: TRBV7-9; D: TRBD1; J: TRBJ1-4; CDR3: CASSSGDRGNEKLFF; DNA: TGTGCCAGCAGCTCAGGGGACAGGGGCAATGAAAAACTGTTTTTT
size: -; V: TRBV5-4; D: TRBD2; J: TRBJ2-4; CDR3: CASSPSTSGMKNIQYF; DNA: TGTGCCAGCAGCCCATCGACTAGCGGGATGAAAAACATTCAGTACTTC
size: -; V: TRBV27; D: -; J: TRBJ1-2; CDR3: CASTASGSSDGYTF; DNA: TGTGCCAGCACGGCGAGCGGATCGAGCGATGGCTACACCTTC
size: -; V: TRBV27; D: TRBD2; J: TRBJ2-3; CDR3: CATWAGDPPTDTQYF; DNA: TGTGCCACATGGGCGGGAGATCCCCCCACAGATACGCAGTATTTT
size: once; V: TRBV6-5; D: -; J: TRBJ1-1; CDR3: CASSLTGPGNTEAFF; DNA: TGTGCCAGCAGCCTCACAGGGCCGGGAAACACTGAAGCTTTCTTT
size: -; V: TRBV19; D: -; J: TRBJ1-2; CDR3: CASSIEEGDGYTF; DNA: TGTGCCAGTAGTATAGAAGAGGGGGATGGCTACACCTTC
size: -; V: TRBV3-1/TRBV3-2; D: TRBD1; J: TRBJ1-5; CDR3: CASSQGQGIQPQHF; DNA: TGTGCCAGCAGCCAGGGACAGGGTATTCAGCCCCAGCATTTT
size: few; V: TRBV30; D: -; J: TRBJ1-1; CDR3: CAWSNRAGNTEAFF; DNA: TGTGCCTGGAGTAACAGGGCTGGGAACACTGAAGCTTTCTTT
size: once; V: TRBV10-2; D: -; J: TRBJ2-2; CDR3: CASTKSRGELFF; DNA: TGCGCCAGCACCAAGAGTCGCGGGGAGCTGTTTTTT
size: -; V: TRBV6-2/TRBV6-3; D: -; J: TRBJ2-7; CDR3: CASSYGYGREQYF; DNA: TGTGCCAGCAGTTACGGATACGGGAGAGAGCAGTACTTC
size: once; V: TRBV6-5; D: TRBD1; J: TRBJ1-5; CDR3: CASRQGADSNQPQHF; DNA: TGTGCCAGTCGTCAGGGGGCAGATAGCAATCAGCCCCAGCATTTT
size: -; V: TRBV28; D: -; J: TRBJ2-4; CDR3: CASSSTGLRSLAKNIQYF; DNA: TGTGCCAGCAGTTCGACAGGCCTACGGAGTTTAGCCAAAAACATTCAGTACTTC
size: -; V: TRBV19; D: -; J: TRBJ1-1; CDR3: CASSIADTYGTEAFF; DNA: TGTGCCAGTAGTATAGCCGACACATACGGCACTGAAGCTTTCTTT
size: -; V: TRBV9; D: TRBD2; J: TRBJ2-5; CDR3: CASSVSGREGTQYF; DNA: TGTGCCAGCAGCGTTAGCGGGAGGGAAGGGACCCAGTACTTC
size: -; V: TRBV9; D: -; J: TRBJ2-5; CDR3: CASSVQGGGETQYF; DNA: TGTGCCAGCAGCGTACAGGGGGGTGGGGAGACCCAGTACTTC
size: once; V: TRBV28; D: -; J: TRBJ1-2; CDR3: CASRNTGFYGYTF; DNA: TGTGCCAGCAGGAATACAGGGTTCTATGGCTACACCTTC
size: -; V: TRBV3-1/TRBV3-2; D: -; J: TRBJ1-4; CDR3: CASSPMATNEKLFF; DNA: TGTGCCAGCAGCCCGATGGCCACTAATGAAAAACTGTTTTTT